This passage covers 28 T cell receptor beta chains from one sample sequenced in a study of blood T cell repertoires in COVID-19. TCRdb keeps only in-frame clones here, not all; method: immunoSEQ multiplex PCR. The table lists 150,000 to 200,000 clones, just over 85% of them singletons. Sequenced: peripheral blood. Receptors originate from a man between 50 and 59 years old with active or convalescent COVID-19.

The J gene is TRBJ2-3, the V gene TRBV5-5, with 9 bases that match TRBD1. With 7 bases clipped from V and 7 bases from J, the junction kept 7 bases outside the gene matches. This CDR3 spans 13 amino acids. Germline V lookup: CDR1 SGHKS, CDR2 YYEKEE (reference sequence). CDR3 region: CASLDRGGYTQYF. In nucleotides, the CDR3 is TGTGCCAGCCTGGACAGGGGAGGGTATACGCAGTATTTT.

CDR3 DNA: TGTGCCAGCAGCGGGATGGGACAGGAAAGGTCTGGCTACACCTTC. This codes for CASSGMGQERSGYTF. The chain links TRBV5-4 to TRBJ1-2, with 8 positions matching TRBD1. Germline loops: CDR1 SGHNT, CDR2 YYREEE (reference sequence). V dropped 4 bases and J dropped 7; count of bases not matched to a gene: 12. The CDR3 has 15 amino acids.

This chain links TRBV10-3 with TRBJ2-7, with D possibly matching TRBD1 (5 bases). V was pared by 5 bases and J by 1 base, with 12 bases between. The length of the CDR3 is 14 residues. Looked up from germline, CDR1 is ENHRY and CDR2 is SYGVKD. The CDR3 DNA reads as TGTGCCATCAGTTCTGGACAAGGATCCTACGAGCAGTACTTC. It is translated as CAISSGQGSYEQYF.

The chain has TRBV6-5 and TRBJ1-1; 7 nucleotides align to TRBD1. CDR3 length equals 14 residues. J gave up 1 base and V 5 bases, and 4 bases lay outside the gene matches. Germline V gene lookup returns CDR1 MNHEY and CDR2 SVGAGI. In DNA form, the CDR3 reads TGTGCCAGCAGTCAAAGGACAGGGAACACTGAAGCTTTCTTT. Its translation is CASSQRTGNTEAFF.

V and J are TRBV24-1 and TRBJ2-3; 8 bases line up with TRBD1. CDR3 size: 18 residues. In germline, CDR1 is KGHDR, CDR2 SFDVKD. V lost 4 bases, J lost 6 bases, and 17 bases stayed unmatched. In DNA form, the CDR3 reads TGTGCCACCAGTGAAGACCCGCGACAGGGGATTTTCAGGGATACGCAGTATTTT. Translating gives CATSEDPRQGIFRDTQYF.

V is TRBV11-2 and J is TRBJ1-3, with 9 bases matching TRBD1. The CDR3 runs to 15 residues. The germline V gene has CDR1 SGHAT and CDR2 FQNNGV. V lost 1 base, J lost 10 bases, and 8 bases stayed unmatched. DNA for the CDR3: TGTGCCAGCAGCTTAGTGGGACAGGGAAAAGCAACCATATATTTT. It specifies CASSLVGQGKATIYF. Drawing the rest from reference TRBV11-2 and TRBJ1-3, the complete variable domain is EAGVAQSPRYKIIEKRQSVAFWCNPISGHATLYWYQQILGQGPKLLIQFQNNGVVDDSQLPKDRFSAERLKGVDSTLKIQPAKLEDSAVYLCASSLVGQGKATIYFGEGSWLTVV.

This clone showed up just a few times. This chain uses TRBV25-1 with TRBJ2-1, with D possibly TRBD2 on 5 matching bases. The CDR3 is 12 residues long. Germline V gives CDR1 MGHDK, CDR2 SYGVNS. Trimming removed 4 bases at V and 15 bases at J, with 16 bases between. In nucleotides, the CDR3 is TGTGCCAGCAGTGGCCTTGAGGGTTTGGGGTTCTTC. Encoded protein: CASSGLEGLGFF.

This clone was counted only a few times. The chain has TRBV28 and TRBJ2-4, with TRBD1 as a possible D gene (5 bases). The CDR3 sequence is 14 residues long. Germline V gene sequence: CDR1 MDHEN, CDR2 SYDVKM. Trimming removed 3 bases at V and 7 bases at J, with 13 bases between. As DNA, the CDR3 is TGTGCCAGCAGTTTTGGGCAGGGTAAGAACATTCAGTACTTC. Encoded protein: CASSFGQGKNIQYF.

The gene calls are TRBV5-5 and TRBJ1-5; D ambiguous. This CDR3 is 13 amino acids long. Germline V gene data show CDR1 as SGHKS and CDR2 as YYEKEE (reference sequence). V shed 4 bases and J shed 0 bases, with 5 bases lying between them. CDR3 DNA: TGTGCCAGCAGCCCTTATAGCAATCAGCCCCAGCATTTT. This gives the protein CASSPYSNQPQHF. The entire variable domain, with the rest obtained from reference TRBV5-5 and TRBJ1-5, is as follows: DAGVTQSPTHLIKTRGQQVTLRCSPISGHKSVSWYQQVLGQGPQFIFQYYEKEERGRGNFPDRFSARQFPNYSSELNVNALLLGDSALYLCASSPYSNQPQHFGDGTRLSIL.

The genes are TRBV28 and TRBJ1-3; D gene unclear. Germline CDR1 reads MDHEN; CDR2 reads SYDVKM. There are 15 residues in the CDR3. V lost 5 bases and J lost 4, with 15 bases in between. CDR3 DNA: TGTGCCAGCAGTCATCTAGACGGGAGAGGAAACACCATATATTTT. Amino acid sequence: CASSHLDGRGNTIYF.

The chain couples TRBV7-9 to TRBJ2-5, with 13 nucleotides matching TRBD2. Germline V gene sequence: CDR1 SEHNR, CDR2 FQNEAQ (reference sequence). Trimming removed 5 bases from V and 2 bases from J; junction bases left unmatched: 8. The CDR3 runs to 17 residues. The CDR3 loop reads CASSPARTSGGQETQYF. DNA of the CDR3: TGTGCCAGCAGCCCCGCCCGGACTAGCGGGGGACAAGAGACCCAGTACTTC.

The chain carries TRBV19 and TRBJ1-5; D gene unclear. The V and J ends lost 4 bases and 4 bases respectively, with 11 bases between them. The CDR3 covers 14 residues. Germline V gene data show CDR1 as LNHDA and CDR2 as SQIVND (reference sequence). The chain's CDR3 is CASSTKQWNQPQHF. The CDR3 nucleotides read TGTGCCAGTAGTACCAAACAGTGGAATCAGCCCCAGCATTTT.

The CDR3 region is CASSQALAGGPGYNEQFF. The CDR3, as DNA: TGTGCCAGCAGCCAAGCCCTAGCGGGAGGGCCTGGCTACAATGAGCAGTTCTTC. V gene TRBV14 combines with J gene TRBJ2-1; 12 positions match TRBD2. Germline V gene sequence: CDR1 SGHDN, CDR2 FVKESK. With V trimmed by 1 base and J by 3 bases, 7 bases remained unmatched. The CDR3 length is 18 residues.

The chain couples TRBV4-1 to TRBJ2-1, with 7 positions matching TRBD1. CDR1 and CDR2 (germline): MGHRA, YSYEKL. The CDR3 consists of 14 residues. The ends lost 4 bases at V and 2 bases at J; junction bases unmatched: 2. CDR3 residues: CASSPDRTYNEQFF. CDR3 sequence (DNA): TGCGCCAGCAGCCCGGACAGGACCTACAATGAGCAGTTCTTC.

This chain uses TRBV7-2 with TRBJ2-7; 11 nucleotides match TRBD2. Germline lookup yields CDR1 SGHTA and CDR2 FQGNSA. This CDR3 comprises 17 residues. J lost 0 bases, V lost 2 bases, and 6 bases had no gene match. The CDR3 region is CASSLIGTSGSSYEQYF. DNA of the CDR3: TGTGCCAGCAGCTTAATTGGGACTAGCGGAAGCTCCTACGAGCAGTACTTC.

This sequence joins TRBV10-1 and TRBJ2-1; 10 bases match TRBD2. This CDR3 spans 14 amino acids. Germline assignment: CDR1 WNHNN and CDR2 SYGVQD (reference sequence). The junction had 10 bases not matched to a gene; V was cut back by 2 bases and J by 15 bases. The CDR3 reads CASSERLAGEVRFF. The CDR3 DNA reads as TGCGCCAGCAGTGAGCGGCTAGCGGGAGAGGTACGGTTCTTC.

Details on this clone: The junction does not match germline at one end; this may be a read error. The rearrangement joins TRBV5-6 to TRBJ1-1, with D possibly TRBD1 on 5 matching bases. The CDR3 has 12 residues. Germline V CDR1 and CDR2: SGHDT, YYEEEE. The CDR3 is CASSPGGSLIIF. CDR3 DNA sequence: TGTGCCAGCAGCCCGGGGGGGAGTCTAATAATCTTT. The whole variable domain, remainder taken from reference TRBV5-6 and TRBJ1-1, is DAGVTQSPTHLIKTRGQQVTLRCSPKSGHDTVSWYQQALGQGPQFIFQYYEEEERQRGNFPDRFSGHQFPNYSSELNVNALLLGDSALYLCASSPGGSLIIFGQGTRLTVV.

The genes are TRBV6-4 and TRBJ1-1; 7 bases map to TRBD1. Germline trimming cut 6 bases from V and 5 bases from J; bases unmatched to any gene: 6. The length of the CDR3 is 13 residues. Germline lookup yields CDR1 MRHNA and CDR2 SNTAGT. The CDR3 coding sequence is TGTGCCAGCAGAAGACAGGGTGGTACTGAAGCTTTCTTT. It codes for CASRRQGGTEAFF.

V and J are TRBV10-3 and TRBJ1-6, with 8 bases lining up with TRBD1. This CDR3 has 15 amino acids. V dropped 5 bases and J dropped 8; count of bases not matched to a gene: 8. Germline V gene sequence: CDR1 ENHRY, CDR2 SYGVKD. CDR3 residues: CAISQIQGGDSPLHF. In DNA, the CDR3 is TGTGCCATCAGTCAAATACAGGGGGGGGATTCACCCCTCCACTTT.

This rearrangement joins TRBV20-1 to TRBJ1-1; D gene uncertain. The CDR3 consists of 11 residues. From germline, CDR1 is DFQATT and CDR2 SNEGSKA (reference sequence). V lost 5 bases and J lost 5, with 9 bases in between. The CDR3 here is CSAYIMTEAFF. CDR3 bases: TGCAGTGCTTATATAATGACTGAAGCTTTCTTT.

J is TRBJ1-5 and V is TRBV28; possibly TRBD1 for D (5 bases). CDR1 MDHEN and CDR2 SYDVKM come from the germline V gene. The CDR3 loop spans 14 amino acids. Trimming took off 1 base at V and 7 bases at J, with 11 bases between the two ends. DNA for the CDR3: TGTGCCAGCAGTTTATCTCAGGGTATCCAGCCCCAGCATTTT. It encodes CASSLSQGIQPQHF.

V usage is TRBV28 and J usage is TRBJ2-1; 7 bases line up with TRBD2. Trimming at V came to 3 bases and at J to 1 base, leaving 0 bases not matched to a gene. From germline, CDR1 is MDHEN and CDR2 SYDVKM. CDR3 size: 14 residues. In nucleotides, the CDR3 is TGTGCCAGCAGTTTGGGAGGGTCCTACAATGAGCAGTTCTTC. Translated, it gives CASSLGGSYNEQFF.

This clone was seen only a few times. The V gene is TRBV11-3, the J gene TRBJ2-1, with D perhaps TRBD2 (5 bases). This CDR3 is 13 amino acids long. V was shortened by 5 bases and J by 10 bases, with 15 bases between the two germline ends. CDR1 and CDR2 (germline): SGHNT, YENEEA. CDR3 in amino acids: CASSPWGEGEQFF. DNA of the CDR3: TGTGCCAGCAGCCCCTGGGGAGAAGGGGAGCAGTTCTTC.

This rearrangement joins TRBV6-6 to TRBJ2-7, with D tentatively TRBD1 (6 bases). Germline V CDR1 and CDR2: MNHNY, SVGAGI (reference sequence). V lost 6 bases to trimming and J lost 5 bases, with 17 bases between them. This CDR3 has 14 residues. The CDR3 here is CASRGVRGADEQYF. The DNA of the CDR3 is TGTGCCAGCAGGGGCGTCAGGGGAGCGGACGAGCAGTACTTC.

The count of this clone is one. The chain links TRBV5-1 to TRBJ2-3; 7 nucleotides line up with TRBD2. Trimming removed 0 bases from V and 1 base from J; junction bases left unmatched: 11. The CDR3 has 18 amino acids. Germline assignment: CDR1 SGHRS and CDR2 YFSETQ. CDR3 nucleotides: TGCGCCAGCAGCTTGGTGGGAGGGAAAAATTTTGGCACAGATACGCAGTATTTT. As protein: CASSLVGGKNFGTDTQYF.

The rearrangement uses TRBV24-1 and TRBJ2-1, with D perhaps matching TRBD2 (7 bases). The CDR3 is 16 residues long. The V gene lost 0 bases and the J gene lost 5 bases, with 13 bases spanning the gap. CDR1 and CDR2 (germline): KGHDR, SFDVKD. CDR3 sequence (DNA): TGTGCCACCAGTGATTTGGGGGCGGGGGACAACAATGAGCAGTTCTTC. Its protein is CATSDLGAGDNNEQFF.

This clone counts as medium-sized. The V gene is TRBV5-1, the J gene TRBJ2-2, with D possibly TRBD1 on 5 matching bases. Germline CDR1 reads SGHRS; CDR2 reads YFSETQ. V lost 0 bases to trimming and J lost 0 bases, with 6 bases between them. This CDR3 has 15 amino acids. The CDR3 region is CASSLDRTNTGELFF. The CDR3 region has the DNA TGCGCCAGCAGCTTGGACAGGACGAACACCGGGGAGCTGTTTTTT.

A few counts support this clone. This chain connects TRBV10-1 to TRBJ1-2; possible D gene TRBD1, 6 bases. The CDR3 spans 14 residues. Trimming removed 7 bases from V and 6 bases from J, with 18 bases in between. Germline V CDR1 and CDR2: WNHNN, SYGVQD (reference sequence). CDR3 in amino acids: CASTNPDRRNGYTF. The DNA of the CDR3 is TGCGCCAGCACCAACCCCGACAGGCGGAATGGCTACACCTTC.